The 4 T cell receptor beta chains below were found in one sample sequenced in a study of blood T cell repertoires in COVID-19 (dated by TCRdb to between 2020 and 2021). Library preparation employed the immunoSEQ multiplex PCR assay. TCRdb took over this immuneACCESS table, retaining in-frame rearrangements with V and J assigned. Such tables are incomplete; in checked studies, under half of the missing clones stem from an unresolved V gene, and the remainder is unexplained. This sample holds tens of thousands of clones; approximately 87% were observed only once. The ten largest clones add up to less than 5% of the sample. Input material: peripheral blood. Receptors were obtained from a man in his forties with COVID-19, enrolled during active disease.

The CDR3 DNA reads TGTGCCAGCAGCTTGGGACTAGATACCTACGAGCAGTACTTC. This sequence encodes CASSLGLDTYEQYF. The rearrangement joins TRBV5-4 to TRBJ2-7; a possible D gene is TRBD2 (6 bases). Trimming removed 0 bases at V and 2 bases at J, with 9 bases between. The CDR3 loop spans 14 amino acids. Germline CDR1 reads SGHNT; CDR2 reads YYREEE (reference sequence).

The V call is TRBV3-1 (or the pseudogene TRBV3-2), the J call TRBJ2-5; 8 nucleotides agree with TRBD2. The CDR3 extends over 14 amino acids. CDR1 is LGHDT, CDR2 YNNKEL, per germline (reference sequence). Trimming cost V 4 bases and J 7 bases; bases outside gene matches: 8. The CDR3, as DNA: TGTGCCAGCAGCCTAGCGGGGACGGAGAGGACCCAGTACTTC. This gives the protein CASSLAGTERTQYF.

The V call is TRBV6-5, the J call TRBJ2-7; 7 bases align to TRBD1. V lost 6 bases and J lost 4; bases outside the gene matches: 9. Germline CDR1 MNHEY, CDR2 SVGAGI. The CDR3 totals 14 residues. CDR3 sequence reads: CASRGQLWGYEQYF. The CDR3 nucleotides read TGTGCCAGCAGGGGACAGCTTTGGGGGTACGAGCAGTACTTC.

The chain is built from TRBV6-6 and TRBJ2-7, with 7 bases that match TRBD2. Germline CDR1 and CDR2: MNHNY and SVGAGI (reference sequence). V was pared by 6 bases and J by 1 base, with 6 bases of the junction left unmatched. This CDR3 spans 14 amino acids. The CDR3 region is CASRLAGSSYEQYF. CDR3 bases: TGTGCCAGCAGATTAGCGGGCAGTTCCTACGAGCAGTACTTC.